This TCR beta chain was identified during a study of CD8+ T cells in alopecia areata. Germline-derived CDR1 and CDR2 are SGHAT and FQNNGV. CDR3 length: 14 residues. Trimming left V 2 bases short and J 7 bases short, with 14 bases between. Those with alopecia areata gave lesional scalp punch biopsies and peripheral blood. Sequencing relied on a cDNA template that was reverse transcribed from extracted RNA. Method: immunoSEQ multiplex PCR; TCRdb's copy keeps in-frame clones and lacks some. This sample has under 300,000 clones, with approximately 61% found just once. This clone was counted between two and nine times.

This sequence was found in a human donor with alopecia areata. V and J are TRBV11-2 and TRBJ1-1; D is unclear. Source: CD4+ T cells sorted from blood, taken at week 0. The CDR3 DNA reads TGTGCCAGCAGCTTACCCCACTCGTCGGATGAAGCTTTCTTT. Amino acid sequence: CASSLPHSSDEAFF.